The clone carrying this T cell receptor beta chain was picked up a small number of times. Its antigen is unidentified. With a J-beta primer mix and a sample-barcoded 5' primer, a second PCR ran roughly 6 to 11 cycles. TCRdb fed the 5' RACE reads into MiXCR, producing one record per CDR3 protein. The sample includes about 800,000 distinct CDR3 sequences, 20% to 30% of them seen just once. This sample is drawn from a study of blood T cells in healthy people across ages. Regarding the study as a whole: The study regarded diversity estimates from one million T cells as underestimates. Fewer expanded clones and more diversity marked long-lived versus aged donors. Naive T cell percentage strongly correlated with TCR beta diversity.

Trimming took 4 bases from V and 5 from J, leaving 11 bases between them. The germline gives CDR1 MNHEY, CDR2 SMNVEV (reference sequence). The CDR3 totals 13 residues. These data were likewise used in another study, on T cells of mothers and their children.

The rearrangement joins TRBV27 to TRBJ1-2, with a weak D call TRBD1 (5 bases). This receptor was obtained from a boy younger than 18 in good health. The material sequenced was blood. The CDR3 loop reads CASSYGAGYGYTF. The CDR3 bases are TGTGCCAGCAGTTATGGGGCAGGGTATGGCTACACCTTC.